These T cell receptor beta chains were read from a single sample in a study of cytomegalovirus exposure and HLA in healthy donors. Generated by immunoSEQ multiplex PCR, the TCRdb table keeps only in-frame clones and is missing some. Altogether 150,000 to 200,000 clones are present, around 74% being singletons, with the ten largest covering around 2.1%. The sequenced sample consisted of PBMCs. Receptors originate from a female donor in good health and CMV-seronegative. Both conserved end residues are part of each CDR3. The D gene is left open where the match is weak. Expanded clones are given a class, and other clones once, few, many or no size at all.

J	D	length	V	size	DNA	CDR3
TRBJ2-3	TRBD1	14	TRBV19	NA	TGTGCCAGTAGTATAGGAGACAGGGCAGATACGCAGTATTTT	CASSIGDRADTQYF
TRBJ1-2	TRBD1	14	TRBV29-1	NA	TGCAGCGTTGAAAGCCGGACAGGGGAATATGGCTACACCTTC	CSVESRTGEYGYTF
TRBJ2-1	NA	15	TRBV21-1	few	TGTGCCAGCAGCAAAACTAGCGGAGATTACAATGAGCAGTTCTTC	CASSKTSGDYNEQFF
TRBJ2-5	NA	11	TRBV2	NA	TGTGCCGGGGGCCTCCAAGAGACCCAGTACTTC	CAGGLQETQYF
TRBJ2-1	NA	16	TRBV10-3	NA	TGTGCCATCAGTGAGTCGTCCGGGAGCTCCTACAATGAGCAGTTCTTC	CAISESSGSSYNEQFF
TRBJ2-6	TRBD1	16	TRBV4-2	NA	TGTGCCAGCAGCCAGGTACGACAGGGTGGGGCCAACGTCCTGACTTTC	CASSQVRQGGANVLTF
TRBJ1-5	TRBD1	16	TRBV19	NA	TGTGCCAGTAGTCCTAAGGACAGGGGCTATACGCAGCCCCAGCATTTT	CASSPKDRGYTQPQHF
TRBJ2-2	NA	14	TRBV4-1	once	TGCGCCAGCAGCCACAACAGGCTTACCGGGGAGCTGTTTTTT	CASSHNRLTGELFF
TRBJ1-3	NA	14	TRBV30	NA	TGTGCCGCGGAGATATATATTTCTGGAAACACCATATATTTT	CAAEIYISGNTIYF
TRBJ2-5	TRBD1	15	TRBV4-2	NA	TGTGCCAGCAGCCAAGGCGGGACAGGGATGGAGACCCAGTACTTC	CASSQGGTGMETQYF
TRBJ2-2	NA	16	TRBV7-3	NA	TGTGCCAGCAGCATCCGGGACTCCTCGAACACCGGGGAGCTGTTTTTT	CASSIRDSSNTGELFF
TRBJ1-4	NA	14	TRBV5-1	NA	TGCGCCAGCAGTGATGGGCAACCAAATGAAAAACTGTTTTTT	CASSDGQPNEKLFF
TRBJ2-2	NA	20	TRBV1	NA	TGCACCAGCAGCCAAGTAGGGACTCCCGCGGTCGCCGCGAACACCGGGGAGCTGTTTTTT	CTSSQVGTPAVAANTGELFF
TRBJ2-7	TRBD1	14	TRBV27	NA	TGTGCCAGCGGAGAGACAGGGACCGGGTACGAGCAGTACTTC	CASGETGTGYEQYF
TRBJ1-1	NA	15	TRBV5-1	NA	TGCGCCAGCAGCTTGGAAGGCAGGGTGGGGACTGAAGCTTTCTTT	CASSLEGRVGTEAFF
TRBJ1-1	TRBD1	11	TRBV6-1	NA	TGTGCCAGCAGTGAATACAGGGGAGCTTTCTTT	CASSEYRGAFF
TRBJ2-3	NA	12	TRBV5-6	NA	TGTGCCAGCAGCTTCGACCAGGTAGGGCAGTATTTT	CASSFDQVGQYF
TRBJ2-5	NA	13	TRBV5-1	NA	TGCGCCAGCAGCCTCGGAGGGGGCGAGACCCAGTACTTC	CASSLGGGETQYF
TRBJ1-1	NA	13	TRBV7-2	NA	TGTGCCAGCAGCAAGGACGGAGGGACTGAAGCTTTCTTT	CASSKDGGTEAFF
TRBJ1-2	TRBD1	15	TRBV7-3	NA	TGTGCCAGCAGCTTCGACAGGGGCCCGGGAGGTGGCTACACCTTC	CASSFDRGPGGGYTF
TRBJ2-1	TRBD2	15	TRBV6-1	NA	TGTGCCAGCAGTGAACTAGCGGGCTCCTACAATGAGCAGTTCTTC	CASSELAGSYNEQFF
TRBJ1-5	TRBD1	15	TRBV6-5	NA	TGTGCCAGCAGTAGACAGGGCGAGAGTAGTCAGCCCCAGCATTTT	CASSRQGESSQPQHF
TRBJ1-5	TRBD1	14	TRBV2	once	TGTGCCAGCATAAGGGACAGGGTTGCTCAGCCCCAGCATTTT	CASIRDRVAQPQHF
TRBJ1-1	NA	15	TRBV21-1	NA	TGTGCCAGCAGCAAAATCCCCCATTTCCGAGCTGAAGCTTTCTTT	CASSKIPHFRAEAFF
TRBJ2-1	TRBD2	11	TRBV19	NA	TGTGCCAGTAGTGCGTGGGACTATCCGTTCTTC	CASSAWDYPFF
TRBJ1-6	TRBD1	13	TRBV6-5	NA	TGTGCCAGCAGACCAGACAGGGCATCACCCCTCCACTTT	CASRPDRASPLHF
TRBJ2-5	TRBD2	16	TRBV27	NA	TGTGCCAGCAGTCCATCAGCGGGAGCATCCCAAGAGACCCAGTACTTC	CASSPSAGASQETQYF
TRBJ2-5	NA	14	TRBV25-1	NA	TGTGCCAGCAGTGAATACGGAGGGCCAGAGACCCAGTACTTC	CASSEYGGPETQYF
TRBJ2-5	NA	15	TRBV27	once	TGTGCCAGCAGTCCCCAGCAGGCTCTCCAAGAGACCCAGTACTTC	CASSPQQALQETQYF
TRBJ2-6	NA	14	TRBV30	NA	TGTGCCTGGAGTCTGCGCTCTGGGGCCAACGTTCTGACTTTC	CAWSLRSGANVLTF
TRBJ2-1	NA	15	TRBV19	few	TGTGCCAGTAGACCCGGTGGGAGCTCCTACAATGAGCAGTTCTTC	CASRPGGSSYNEQFF
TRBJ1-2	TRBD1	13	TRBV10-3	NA	TGTGCCATCAGCTCCGTCGGGACAGCTGGCTACACCTTC	CAISSVGTAGYTF
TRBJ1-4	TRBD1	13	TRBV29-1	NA	TGCAGCGTTGTCCGGACAGGGAATGAAAAACTGTTTTTT	CSVVRTGNEKLFF
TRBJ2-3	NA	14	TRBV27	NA	TGTGCCAGCGGGGGGAGTTCGAGCACAGATACGCAGTATTTT	CASGGSSSTDTQYF
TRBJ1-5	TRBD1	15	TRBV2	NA	TGTGCCAGCAGTGGGACAGGGGGGGGCAATCAGCCCCAGCATTTT	CASSGTGGGNQPQHF
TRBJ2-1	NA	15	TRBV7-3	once	TGTGCCAGCAGCCGATCTAGCGACTCCTACAATGAGCAGTTCTTC	CASSRSSDSYNEQFF
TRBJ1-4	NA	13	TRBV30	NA	TGTGCCTGGAGTTCCCAGGGAACTGAAAAACTGTTTTTT	CAWSSQGTEKLFF
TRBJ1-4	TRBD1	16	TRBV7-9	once	TGTGCCAGCAGCCTCGGACAGGCCCGGGCTGGTGAAAAACTGTTTTTT	CASSLGQARAGEKLFF
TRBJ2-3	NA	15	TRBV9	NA	TGTGCCAGCAGTGAGACCAGGGAATATGGAGATACGCAGTATTTT	CASSETREYGDTQYF
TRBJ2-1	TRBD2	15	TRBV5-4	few	TGTGCCAGCAGCTGGGAAGCGGGAGAAGTCAATGAGCAGTTCTTC	CASSWEAGEVNEQFF
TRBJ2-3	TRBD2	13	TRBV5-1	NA	TGCGCCAGCAGCTCCCTAGCGGGAGATACGCAGTATTTT	CASSSLAGDTQYF
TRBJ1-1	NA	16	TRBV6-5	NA	TGTGCCAGCAGTTACTCGGCTTGGCAGATGAACACTGAAGCTTTCTTT	CASSYSAWQMNTEAFF
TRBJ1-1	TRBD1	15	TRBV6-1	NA	TGTGCCAGCAGGGAGTACACAGGGGTAGACACTGAAGCTTTCTTT	CASREYTGVDTEAFF
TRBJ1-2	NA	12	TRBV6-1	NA	TGTGCCAGCAGGGACAGCTCTGGCGGCTACACCTTC	CASRDSSGGYTF
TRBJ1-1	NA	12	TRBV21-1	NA	TGTGCCAGCCGACGGGAGGGCCCTGAAGCTTTCTTT	CASRREGPEAFF
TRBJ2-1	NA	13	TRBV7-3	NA	TGTGCCAGCAGCTTAGCTGGAGGGCCCGAGCAGTTCTTC	CASSLAGGPEQFF
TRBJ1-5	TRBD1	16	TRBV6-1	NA	TGTGCCAGCAGTGAAAAGGACAGGAGTAGCAATCAGCCCCAGCATTTT	CASSEKDRSSNQPQHF
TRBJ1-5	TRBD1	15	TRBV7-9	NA	TGTGCCAGCAGCTTAGGACAGGGGCGGAATCAGCCCCAGCATTTT	CASSLGQGRNQPQHF
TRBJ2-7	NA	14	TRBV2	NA	TGTGCCAGCAAGACCGGGCAGGGGCGGCGGGAGCAGTACTTC	CASKTGQGRREQYF
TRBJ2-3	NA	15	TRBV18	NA	TGTGCCAGCTCACCAGGGCTAGCGCCTCCAGATACGCAGTATTTT	CASSPGLAPPDTQYF
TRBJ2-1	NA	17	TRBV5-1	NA	TGCGCCAGCAGCTTGGGACCTACTAGCCGCGGGGAAAATGAGCAGTTCTTC	CASSLGPTSRGENEQFF
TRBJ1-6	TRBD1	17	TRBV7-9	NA	TGTGCCAGCAGCTCACTCCGGACAGGTATATTGGATTCACCCCTCCACTTT	CASSSLRTGILDSPLHF
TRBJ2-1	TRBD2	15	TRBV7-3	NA	TGTGCCAGCAGCTTAGCGGGAGGAATCTACAATGAGCAGTTCTTC	CASSLAGGIYNEQFF
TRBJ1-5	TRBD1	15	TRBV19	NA	TGTGCCAGTAGTATCGACAGGGGCGCGGGTCAGCCCCAGCATTTT	CASSIDRGAGQPQHF